This T cell receptor beta chain was sequenced during a study of T-cell reconstitution after alpha-beta-depleted transplantation in children. General study findings and limits: Reports say that about two months after transplant, the alpha-beta T cells came out of several hundred graft clones that had expanded. Recipient T cells and thymic progenitors that survived gave rise to the high TCRbeta diversity observed at day 60 in some patients.

Unique molecular identifiers were used in preparing the TCRbeta library. Each CDR3 protein gets one entry after TCRdb re-called the PCR reads with MiXCR. The table has about 580,000 distinct CDR3 sequences, roughly 24% seen once. Concerning this clonotype: Its antigen is unknown.

The CDR3 loop spans 13 amino acids. Germline-derived CDR1 and CDR2 are MNHEY and SVGAGI. Trimming took 2 bases from V and 1 from J, leaving 6 bases between them. The rearrangement joins TRBV6-5 to TRBJ2-7; D not certain. The specimen comprised PBMCs, mostly from graft donor cells, sampled 360 days after TCRalphabeta/CD19-depleted stem cell transplant. The receptor was derived from a boy less than two years old who had a stem cell transplant for acute myeloid leukemia, so the T cells may come from the graft donor. CDR3 bases: TGTGCCAGCAGTTACCTACAATCCTACGAGCAGTACTTC. Its protein product is CASSYLQSYEQYF.